What follows are 25 T cell receptor beta chains derived from one specimen sequenced in a study of high-grade serous ovarian cancer treatment subgroups. Sequencing used immunoSEQ multiplex PCR; TCRdb keeps in-frame clones, though not all of them. The sample includes about 11,000 clones, 83% of them seen just once. Tumor samples were obtained before definitive surgery or chemotherapy. Sequencing input: tumor tissue. The source of these receptors is a human donor with high-grade serous ovarian cancer.

V gene TRBV19 combines with J gene TRBJ2-2; D call uncertain. Trimming cost V 1 base and J 2 bases, with 2 bases left between them. CDR3 length: 13 residues. The germline V gene has CDR1 LNHDA and CDR2 SQIVND (reference sequence). The CDR3 is CASSIGNTGELFF. Here the CDR3 DNA reads TGTGCCAGTAGTATAGGAAACACCGGGGAGCTGTTTTTT.

This clone was counted only a few times. This sequence joins TRBV4-1 and TRBJ2-2; perhaps TRBD1 as D (6 bases). This CDR3 has 14 residues. Trimming shortened V by 10 bases and J by 4 bases, and 16 bases separated the two germline ends. Germline CDR1 is MGHRA and CDR2 is YSYEKL. CDR3 sequence (DNA): TGCGCCACCTCGGCTGCAGGGGTCACCGGGGAGCTGTTTTTT. Protein product: CATSAAGVTGELFF.

The genes are TRBV5-6 and TRBJ1-1; TRBD1 might be the D (6 bases). V lost 0 bases and J lost 5, with 8 bases in between. Germline CDR1 SGHDT, CDR2 YYEEEE. This CDR3 contains 13 residues. This chain's CDR3 is CASSLGTATEAFF. The DNA for the CDR3 is TGTGCCAGCAGCTTGGGGACAGCTACTGAAGCTTTCTTT.

This chain uses TRBV28 with TRBJ2-3, with D maybe TRBD2 (5 bases). V lost 2 bases to trimming and J lost 0 bases, with 9 bases between them. The CDR3 sequence is 15 residues long. CDR1 MDHEN and CDR2 SYDVKM come from the germline V gene. The CDR3 DNA is TGTGCCAGCAGTTTAGGGAGCACTAGCACAGATACGCAGTATTTT. It encodes CASSLGSTSTDTQYF.

The rearrangement links TRBV4-1 to TRBJ2-7; D perhaps matches TRBD1 (5 bases). Germline V lookup: CDR1 MGHRA, CDR2 YSYEKL. Trimming took off 0 bases at V and 4 bases at J, with 7 bases between the two ends. The CDR3 is 13 residues long. The CDR3 coding sequence is TGCGCCAGCAGCCAAGATAGGGGTTACGAGCAGTACTTC. This gives the protein CASSQDRGYEQYF.

CDR3 in DNA: TGTGCCAGCAGCGCCCTCAAACGGGGACCCACAGATACGCAGTATTTT. The encoded protein is CASSALKRGPTDTQYF. This rearrangement joins TRBV9 to TRBJ2-3, with D perhaps being TRBD1 or TRBD2 (5 bases each). Trimming removed 3 bases from V and 2 bases from J, with 16 bases in between. The CDR3 is 16 amino acids. Germline CDR1 and CDR2: SGDLS and YYNGEE.

In this sample, this clone turned up once. V gene TRBV11-2 combines with J gene TRBJ1-3; tentative D call: TRBD1 (5 bases). Germline lookup yields CDR1 SGHAT and CDR2 FQNNGV. The CDR3 is 15 amino acids. Trimming removed 2 bases from V and 3 bases from J, with 11 bases in between. The CDR3 spells CASSLNRPLGNTIYF. CDR3 in DNA: TGTGCCAGCAGCTTAAACAGGCCCCTTGGAAACACCATATATTTT.

This chain links TRBV2 with TRBJ2-3; D is possibly TRBD2 (6 bases). Germline V gene lookup returns CDR1 SNHLY and CDR2 FYNNEI. With 1 base removed from V and 4 bases from J, the gap between germline ends came to 15 bases. The CDR3 totals 16 residues. This CDR3 is CASSEVSGGVADTQYF. The CDR3 coding sequence is TGTGCCAGCAGTGAAGTGAGCGGCGGGGTCGCAGATACGCAGTATTTT.

This sequence joins TRBV4-1 and TRBJ1-5; 7 bases line up with TRBD1. The length of the CDR3 is 21 residues. Trimming at V came to 4 bases and at J to 6 bases, leaving 27 bases not matched to a gene. Germline CDR1 MGHRA, CDR2 YSYEKL. The CDR3 sequence: CASSPRGPGTAEGNGGQPQHF. CDR3 coding DNA: TGCGCCAGCAGCCCCCGAGGACCCGGGACAGCCGAGGGGAACGGGGGTCAGCCCCAGCATTTT.

The gene calls are TRBV23-1 and TRBJ2-7; TRBD1 might be the D (5 bases). TRBV23-1 is treated as an ORF (open reading frame) with a function not yet certain. The V end lost 0 bases, the J end lost 2 bases, and 11 bases lay between the germline ends. CDR3 size: 15 residues. In DNA form, the CDR3 reads TGCGCCAGCAGTCAATCCTCGGACATCCCCTACGAGCAGTACTTC. It encodes CASSQSSDIPYEQYF.

The chain joins TRBV5-6 to TRBJ2-7; D is unclear. The CDR3 has 15 residues. The V end was cut by 0 bases, the J end by 2 bases, with 12 bases between. In germline, CDR1 is SGHDT, CDR2 YYEEEE. This CDR3 is CASSLGAAGPYEQYF. In DNA, the CDR3 is TGTGCCAGCAGCTTGGGTGCAGCTGGACCCTACGAGCAGTACTTC.

J is TRBJ1-2 and V is TRBV2; D perhaps matches TRBD1 (6 bases). The V end was cut by 7 bases, the J end by 8 bases, with 26 bases between. CDR3 length equals 16 residues. The germline V gene has CDR1 SNHLY and CDR2 FYNNEI. CDR3 DNA sequence: TGTGCCAGCATGGGGGGCCTCGGGCTCGCTTCTGGAGGCTACACCTTC. Its protein product is CASMGGLGLASGGYTF. The full variable domain, in which reference TRBV2 and TRBJ1-2 provide the parts outside the CDR3, is EPEVTQTPSHQVTQMGQEVILRCVPISNHLYFYWYRQILGQKVEFLVSFYNNEISEKSEIFDDQFSVERPDGSNFTLKIRSTKLEDSAMYFCASMGGLGLASGGYTFGSGTRLTVV.

The rearrangement joins TRBV7-9 to TRBJ2-2; no clear D. Germline V gene sequence: CDR1 SEHNR, CDR2 FQNEAQ (reference sequence). The CDR3 loop spans 13 amino acids. Trimming shortened V by 7 bases and J by 7 bases, and 13 bases separated the two germline ends. The CDR3 protein is CASNVPPHGELFF. The CDR3 coding sequence is TGTGCCAGCAACGTACCACCCCACGGGGAGCTGTTTTTT.

This chain joins TRBV29-1 and TRBJ2-5; 11 positions agree with TRBD2. V shed 4 bases, J shed 2 bases, and the junction held 3 bases outside the gene matches. The V gene's germline CDR1 is SQVTM and CDR2 ANQGSEA. CDR3 length: 14 residues. CDR3 sequence reads: CSVALAGVQETQYF. CDR3 sequence (DNA): TGCAGCGTTGCACTAGCGGGAGTTCAAGAGACCCAGTACTTC.

This chain connects TRBV5-6 to TRBJ2-1; 14 bases line up with TRBD2. Germline loops: CDR1 SGHDT, CDR2 YYEEEE. V lost 4 bases to trimming and J lost 9 bases; unmatched junction nucleotides: 6. The CDR3 runs to 15 residues. CDR3 region: CASSRPGLAGVEQFF. Here the CDR3 DNA reads TGTGCCAGCAGCAGACCGGGACTAGCGGGAGTTGAGCAGTTCTTC. Using reference TRBV5-6 and TRBJ2-1 for the parts outside the CDR3, the full variable domain is DAGVTQSPTHLIKTRGQQVTLRCSPKSGHDTVSWYQQALGQGPQFIFQYYEEEERQRGNFPDRFSGHQFPNYSSELNVNALLLGDSALYLCASSRPGLAGVEQFFGPGTRLTVL.

The V call is TRBV5-8, the J call TRBJ2-7; tentatively, D is TRBD1 (6 bases). Germline V lookup: CDR1 SGHTS, CDR2 YDEGEE. V was trimmed by 4 bases and J by 0 bases, leaving 11 bases between them. The CDR3 is 14 amino acids. The CDR3 spells CASSPDRHSYEQYF. Written as DNA, the CDR3 is TGTGCCAGCAGCCCCGACAGGCACTCCTACGAGCAGTACTTC.

The chain recombines TRBV4-1 with TRBJ2-7; 8 nucleotides agree with TRBD2. CDR1 is MGHRA, CDR2 YSYEKL, per germline. J was trimmed by 2 bases and V by 1 base; bases with no gene match: 4. The CDR3 extends over 15 amino acids. The CDR3 sequence: CASSQATGGPYEQYF. CDR3 nucleotide sequence: TGCGCCAGCAGCCAAGCAACGGGAGGGCCCTACGAGCAGTACTTC.

The chain carries TRBV7-9 and TRBJ2-5; 7 bases map to TRBD1. V lost 5 bases, J lost 3 bases, and 12 bases stayed unmatched. Germline assignment: CDR1 SEHNR and CDR2 FQNEAQ (reference sequence). This CDR3 has 16 amino acids. The CDR3 loop reads CASSTIGDSDKETQYF. CDR3 DNA sequence: TGTGCCAGCAGCACGATTGGGGACAGCGATAAAGAGACCCAGTACTTC.

The chain combines TRBV7-8 with TRBJ1-2, with no clear D. Germline loops: CDR1 SGHVS, CDR2 FQNEAQ. The germline V and J ends were trimmed by 2 bases and 3 bases, with 7 bases remaining between them. The CDR3 covers 13 residues. The CDR3 sequence: CASSLREYYGYTF. The DNA of the CDR3 is TGTGCCAGCAGCTTAAGGGAGTACTATGGCTACACCTTC.

This chain joins TRBV7-6 and TRBJ2-3, with D tentatively TRBD1 (6 bases). This CDR3 spans 14 amino acids. CDR1 and CDR2 from the germline V gene are SGHVS and FNYEAQ. The ends were cut back, 2 bases at V and 4 bases at J, with 10 bases in the middle. CDR3 loop: CASSLLSGADTQYF. The CDR3, as DNA: TGTGCCAGCAGCTTATTGTCAGGGGCAGATACGCAGTATTTT.

V and J are TRBV21-1 and TRBJ2-7; TRBD1, the D gene given by the table, was not confirmed from the DNA. TRBV21-1 has pseudogene status. CDR3 size: 20 residues. This CDR3 is CASSKALKGGQVDGDYEQYF. The DNA for the CDR3 is TGTGCCAGCAGCAAAGCCCTAAAGGGAGGACAGGTGGATGGAGACTACGAGCAGTACTTC.

The chain uses TRBV18 and TRBJ1-3, with TRBD1 matching 9 bases. CDR1 and CDR2 (germline): KGHSH, LQKENI. J lost 1 base, V lost 4 bases, and 5 bases had no gene match. The CDR3 is 16 amino acids. The CDR3 sequence is CASSLDRGLSGNTIYF. Written as DNA, the CDR3 is TGTGCCAGCTCACTGGACAGGGGTCTATCTGGAAACACCATATATTTT. The variable domain in full, completed from reference TRBV18 and TRBJ1-3, reads NAGVMQNPRHLVRRRGQEARLRCSPMKGHSHVYWYRQLPEEGLKFMVYLQKENIIDESGMPKERFSAEFPKEGPSILRIQQVVRGDSAAYFCASSLDRGLSGNTIYFGEGSWLTVV.

The V and J genes are TRBV18 and TRBJ2-7; D unresolved. Trimming left V 3 bases short and J 2 bases short, with 8 bases between. The CDR3 is made up of 13 amino acids. Germline CDR1 KGHSH, CDR2 LQKENI. The CDR3, as DNA: TGTGCCAGCTCACCTGACATGACCTACGAGCAGTACTTC. It encodes CASSPDMTYEQYF.

This clone has more than one count but fewer than ten. The genes are TRBV5-1 and TRBJ1-1; D remains unclear. The ends were cut back, 0 bases at V and 1 base at J, with 7 bases in the middle. The CDR3 contains 14 residues. Germline V gene lookup returns CDR1 SGHRS and CDR2 YFSETQ. The DNA for the CDR3 is TGCGCCAGCAGCTTGGACAGCCCGAACACTGAAGCTTTCTTT. Encoded protein: CASSLDSPNTEAFF.

This sequence joins TRBV28 and TRBJ2-7; D perhaps matches TRBD1 (5 bases). The CDR3 spans 17 residues. Germline V gene data show CDR1 as MDHEN and CDR2 as SYDVKM. V was clipped by 1 base and J by 0 bases, with 16 bases between them. The CDR3 loop reads CASSLSRLRVNSYEQYF. The CDR3 DNA reads TGTGCCAGCAGTTTATCCCGCCTCAGGGTGAACTCCTACGAGCAGTACTTC.